This is a list of T cell receptor beta chains from one sample in a study of preoperative IRX-2 immunotherapy in early breast cancer. Sequencing used immunoSEQ multiplex PCR; TCRdb keeps in-frame clones, though not all of them. The data contain roughly 93,000 clones, just over 85% of them singletons. Sample: tumor tissue, taken after IRX-2 immunotherapy. These receptors were collected from a human donor with breast cancer. Each CDR3 is given with its conserved first and last residue. A D gene is named only where the DNA matches it firmly. Part of the rows lack a size; the others show once, few, many or a class for expanded clones.

>once|TRBV5-1|TRBD1|TRBJ2-7
TGCGCCAGCAGCTTGGGCAGGGGGAGTTCAGACGAGCAGTACTTC
CASSLGRGSSDEQYF
>.|TRBV28|.|TRBJ1-5
TGTGCCAGCAGTTTATTCGGCGGGCAGGGGCGGCCCCAGCATTTT
CASSLFGGQGRPQHF
>.|TRBV18|.|TRBJ2-7
TGTGCCAGCTCACCAGGGACTTCGGACGAGCAGTACTTC
CASSPGTSDEQYF
>.|TRBV6-8|.|TRBJ1-2
TGTGCCATCACCCCGGACAGAGGCGGCTACACCTTC
CAITPDRGGYTF
>.|TRBV7-8|.|TRBJ1-1
TGTGCCAGCAGCCTCGAAGATTTTATGAACACTGAAGCTTTCTTT
CASSLEDFMNTEAFF
>.|TRBV7-7|.|TRBJ1-4
TGTGCCAGCAGCCCATTCGGCAGCGGTAATGAAAAACTGTTTTTT
CASSPFGSGNEKLFF
>once|TRBV5-1|.|TRBJ1-6
TGCGCCAGCAGCTTGGGACCATCGGGGAGGGGTGGTTCACCCCTCCACTTT
CASSLGPSGRGGSPLHF
>.|TRBV11-3|.|TRBJ1-5
TGTGCCAGCAGCTTATTTCCCCTTGGGCAGCCCCAGCATTTT
CASSLFPLGQPQHF
>.|TRBV29-1|TRBD1|TRBJ1-2
TGCAGCGTCGCCAGGCGGACAGGGTATGGCTACACCTTC
CSVARRTGYGYTF
>.|TRBV28|.|TRBJ2-7
TGTGCCAGCAACTCCCCAGCCCGACCCTGGGGCCCCTACGAGCAGTACTTC
CASNSPARPWGPYEQYF
>.|TRBV10-2|.|TRBJ1-1
TGCGCCAGCAGTGATCAGTTTGGGGACACTGAAGCTTTCTTT
CASSDQFGDTEAFF
>.|TRBV30|TRBD1|TRBJ2-3
TGTGCCTGGAGTCACAGACAGGGGGCCTTTACAGATACGCAGTATTTT
CAWSHRQGAFTDTQYF
>.|TRBV6-8|TRBD2|TRBJ2-7
TGTGCCAGCAAAAAAATCCCTCAGGGGGGACTAGCGGGACCGGGGGCCTACGAGCAGTACTTC
CASKKIPQGGLAGPGAYEQYF
>.|TRBV18|TRBD1|TRBJ2-7
TGTGCCAGCTCACCGGGACAGGGCTCCTACGAGCAGTACTTC
CASSPGQGSYEQYF
>.|TRBV5-1|TRBD2|TRBJ2-3
TGCGCCAGCAGCTTGGTTTCCCTAGCGGCGCTGAGCACAGATACGCAGTATTTT
CASSLVSLAALSTDTQYF
>.|TRBV7-7|.|TRBJ1-5
TGTGCCAGCAGCTTAGGTACAGGAGGCAATCAGCCCCAGCATTTT
CASSLGTGGNQPQHF
>.|TRBV6-8|TRBD2|TRBJ2-1
TGTGCCATCAGCCCCGGGGGGGGCATTACGGGTAATGAGCAGTTCTTC
CAISPGGGITGNEQFF
>.|TRBV19|TRBD1|TRBJ1-2
TGTGCCAGTAAGGACAGGGCCGACTATGGCTACACCTTC
CASKDRADYGYTF
>.|TRBV11-3|.|TRBJ2-7
TGTGCCAGCAGCTTGGATCAGGGCCCCCCGTTAGAGCAGTACTTC
CASSLDQGPPLEQYF
>.|TRBV1|.|TRBJ2-7
TGCGCCAGCAGCCAGGACCGGTTTTCTTACGAGCAGTACTTC
CASSQDRFSYEQYF
>.|TRBV7-2|TRBD1|TRBJ2-7
TGTGCCAGCAGCTTAGGACAGGGTAAGGAGCAGTACTTC
CASSLGQGKEQYF
>.|TRBV7-1|.|TRBJ1-5
TGTGCCAGCAGCTTAGTGTTGGGAGGATGGGCGTTTCAGCCCCAGCATTTT
CASSLVLGGWAFQPQHF
>few|TRBV6-1|TRBD2|TRBJ2-3
TGTGCCAGCAGTGAAGCGGTAGCGGGAGGGCCAGATACGCAGTATTTT
CASSEAVAGGPDTQYF
>few|TRBV28|TRBD2|TRBJ2-1
TGTGCCAGCAGTCTACTAGCGGGAGTGTACAATGAGCAGTTCTTC
CASSLLAGVYNEQFF
>.|TRBV28|TRBD1|TRBJ2-7
TGTGCCACCCGACAGGGCTCCTACGAGCAGTACTTC
CATRQGSYEQYF
>.|TRBV5-1|TRBD2|TRBJ2-1
TGCGCCAGCAGCTTAAGTACTAGCGGCTACAATGAGCAGTTCTTC
CASSLSTSGYNEQFF
>.|TRBV15|TRBD2|TRBJ2-3
TGTGCCACCAGCAGAGATCGACTAGCTGCGGATACGCAGTATTTT
CATSRDRLAADTQYF
>.|TRBV1|.|TRBJ2-1
TGCGCCAGCAGCCAAGGGGGGCTAGCGGCTTCCTACAATGAGCAGTTCTTC
CASSQGGLAASYNEQFF
>.|TRBV23-1|.|TRBJ1-5
TGCGCCAGCAGCCGAGAGAGCTCGGGGCCTCAGCCCCAGCATTTT
CASSRESSGPQPQHF
>.|TRBV18|TRBD2|TRBJ2-3
TGTGCCAGCTCCCTACCTAGCGGGAGAGGCACAGATACGCAGTATTTT
CASSLPSGRGTDTQYF
>.|TRBV5-1|TRBD2|TRBJ2-7
TGCGCCAGCAGCACTGGACTAGCAGTATTGTCCTACGAGCAGTACTTC
CASSTGLAVLSYEQYF
>.|TRBV6-8|TRBD1|TRBJ2-7
TGTGCCAGCAGGCCGGGGACAGGGGGCGCGGGTCCTCCCTTC
CASRPGTGGAGPPF